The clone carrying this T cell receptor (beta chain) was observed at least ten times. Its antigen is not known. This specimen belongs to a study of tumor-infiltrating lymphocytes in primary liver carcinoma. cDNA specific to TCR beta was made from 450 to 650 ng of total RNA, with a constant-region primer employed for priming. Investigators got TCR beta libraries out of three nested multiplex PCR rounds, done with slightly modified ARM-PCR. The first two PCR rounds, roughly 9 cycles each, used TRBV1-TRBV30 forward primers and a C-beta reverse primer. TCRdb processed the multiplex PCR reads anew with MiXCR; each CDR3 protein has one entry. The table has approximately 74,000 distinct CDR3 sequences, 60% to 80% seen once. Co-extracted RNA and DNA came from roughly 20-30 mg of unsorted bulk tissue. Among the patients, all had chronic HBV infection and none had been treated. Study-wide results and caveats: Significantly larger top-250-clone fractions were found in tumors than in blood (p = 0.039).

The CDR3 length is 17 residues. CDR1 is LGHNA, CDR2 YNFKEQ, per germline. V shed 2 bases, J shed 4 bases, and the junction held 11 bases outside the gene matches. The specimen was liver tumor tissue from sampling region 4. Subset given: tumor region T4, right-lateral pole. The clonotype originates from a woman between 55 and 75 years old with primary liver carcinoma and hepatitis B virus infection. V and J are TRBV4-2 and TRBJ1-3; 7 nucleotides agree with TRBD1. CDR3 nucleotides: TGTGCCAGCAGCCAATATGGAGGGGGCTTTACCGGAAACACCATATATTTT. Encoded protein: CASSQYGGGFTGNTIYF.